This TCR beta chain was observed in a study of T cell responses to AZD1222 COVID-19 vaccine. Study-wide results and limits: Reports indicate that nearly half of spike-specific TCRs are directed at unmutated variant regions. Repertoires were sampled only after the peak T cell response. The sample set comprised mostly white British donors with more females, and clonal diversity was possibly underestimated. With two AZD1222 doses given, Spike-specific TCR breadth and depth both rose.

In regard to this clone: Antigen unknown.

The method was immunoSEQ multiplex PCR; TCRdb's version includes in-frame clones alone and lacks a portion of them. The sample lists some 92,000 clones, around 90% occurring once. Trimming shortened V by 0 bases and J by 10 bases, and 13 bases separated the two germline ends. Germline loops: CDR1 GTSNPN, CDR2 SVGIG (reference sequence). This CDR3 is 13 amino acids long. J is TRBJ2-1 and V is TRBV30; unclear D gene. Sequencing used peripheral blood, obtained on day 0 of AZD1222 vaccination. The TCR comes from an adult in good health. CDR3 DNA sequence: TGTGCCTGGAGTGTTTCCCTGGCGTGGGAGCAGTTCTTC. It encodes CAWSVSLAWEQFF.